Shown below are 12 T cell receptor beta chains from a single sample sequenced in a study of T cells in women clearing cervical HPV infection. TCRdb keeps only in-frame clones here, not all; method: immunoSEQ multiplex PCR. The repertoire table contains some 31,000 clones. Sequences were obtained from blood buffy coat. These receptors all stem from a woman aged 18-70 years with a cervical HPV16 infection that either progressed to CIN3+ or cleared (not recorded which).

Remarks on this clone: The read is 3 residues too short to cover the CDR3 end, so that end is filled in from the germline J gene. The chain employs TRBV24-1 and TRBJ2-5, with 7 positions matching TRBD1. The CDR3 loop spans 14 amino acids. Germline-derived CDR1 and CDR2 are KGHDR and SFDVKD. J gave up 5 bases and V 4 bases, and 6 bases lay outside the gene matches. Incomplete CDR3 DNA: TGTGCCACCAGTGAGGGGACAGTAAAGGAGACC. Translation gives CATSEGTVKET. The full CDR3 is CATSEGTVKETQYF.

Turning to this clone: The DNA ends 3 residues before the CDR3 does, and the rest of the CDR3 is filled in from the germline J gene. This chain connects TRBV7-6 to TRBJ2-5; weak D call: TRBD2 (7 bases). CDR1 is SGHVS, CDR2 FNYEAQ, per germline. V dropped 1 base and J dropped 5 bases, with 17 bases sitting between them. CDR3 length equals 16 residues. The part of the CDR3 DNA that was read is TGTGCCAGCAGCTTAGGGGGCGGGAGCCAGGGGGAGACC. It codes for CASSLGGGSQGET. The full CDR3 protein is CASSLGGGSQGETQYF.

In regard to this clone: The CDR3 is cut off 3 residues early in the read; its end comes from the germline J gene. V gene TRBV18 combines with J gene TRBJ2-1; TRBD1 matches at 9 bases. Germline loops: CDR1 KGHSH, CDR2 LQKENI. This CDR3 is built from 16 residues. The V and J ends lost 4 bases and 8 bases, in that order; junction bases with no gene match: 12. The CDR3 bases that were read are TGTGCCAGCTCACGACTAGACAGGGGGTGCACGGATGAG. As protein: CASSRLDRGCTDE. The CDR3 as a whole reads CASSRLDRGCTDEQFF.

Comment on this clone: The read halts 3 residues ahead of the CDR3 end, with the missing end drawn from the germline J gene. The V call is TRBV30, the J call TRBJ1-6; D uncertain. Between the trimmed V and J ends, which lost 0 bases and 9 bases, there was a span of 6 bases. The CDR3 extends over 12 amino acids. Germline loops: CDR1 GTSNPN, CDR2 SVGIG (reference sequence). CDR3 region: CAWSVLFSPLHF. The DNA read from the CDR3 is TGTGCCTGGAGTGTACTCTTTTCACCC.

Regarding this clone: The read terminates 3 residues before the CDR3 end, so the remaining end is supplied by the germline J gene. This chain uses TRBV12-3 or TRBV12-4 with TRBJ2-3, with 11 bases matching TRBD2. V gave up 1 base and J gave up 5 bases; unmatched junction bases: 5. CDR3 length: 16 amino acids. Partial CDR3 DNA: TGTGCCAGCAGTTTAGATACTAGCGGGAGTGGAGATACG. This translates into CASSLDTSGSGDT. From start to end, the CDR3 is CASSLDTSGSGDTQYF.

Regarding this clone: The CDR3 end falls 3 residues outside the read, so it is completed with the germline J gene. The chain couples TRBV7-2 to TRBJ2-7, with TRBD2 matching 8 bases. J lost 2 bases, V lost 1 base, and 4 bases had no gene match. The CDR3 runs 15 residues. Germline V gene data show CDR1 as SGHTA and CDR2 as FQGNSA. CDR3 region: CASSLVPSGPYEQYF. CDR3 bases read: TGTGCCAGCAGCTTAGTCCCTAGCGGGCCCTACGAG.

Concerning this clone itself: Read coverage stops 3 residues before the CDR3 terminus; the germline J gene supplies the remainder. V is TRBV30 and J is TRBJ1-4; D is possibly TRBD1 (5 bases). Per the germline V gene, CDR1 is GTSNPN and CDR2 is SVGIG (reference sequence). With 0 bases removed from V and 7 bases from J, the gap between germline ends came to 12 bases. The CDR3 runs to 14 residues. This chain's CDR3 is CAWSVWAGGEKLFF. The covered CDR3 bases are TGTGCCTGGAGTGTATGGGCGGGGGGTGAAAAA.

As concerns this clone: Read sequence stops 3 residues before the CDR3 end, and the germline J gene provides the missing end. The chain uses TRBV20-1 and TRBJ2-1, with 11 bases that match TRBD2. The germline CDR1 and CDR2 sequences are DFQATT and SNEGSKA (reference sequence). V lost 2 bases and J lost 7; bases outside the gene matches: 4. The CDR3 sequence is 14 residues long. CDR3 DNA (partial): TGCAGTGCTAGACTAGCGGGAGGACCTAATGAG. It translates to CSARLAGGPNE. The complete CDR3 reads CSARLAGGPNEQFF.

In regard to this clone: Read coverage stops 3 residues before the CDR3 terminus; the germline J gene supplies the remainder. The gene calls are TRBV19 and TRBJ2-7; 9 bases fit TRBD1. J gave up 4 bases and V 10 bases, and 11 bases lay outside the gene matches. Germline lookup yields CDR1 LNHDA and CDR2 SQIVND (reference sequence). The CDR3 is made up of 14 amino acids. CDR3 in amino acids: CAKTTSDRGYEQYF. Partial CDR3 DNA: TGTGCCAAAACCACGAGTGACAGGGGGTACGAG.

As concerns this clone: Read coverage stops 3 residues before the CDR3 terminus; the germline J gene supplies the remainder. The chain employs TRBV30 and TRBJ2-5; D is perhaps TRBD1 (5 bases). Germline loops: CDR1 GTSNPN, CDR2 SVGIG (reference sequence). CDR3 length equals 13 residues. V was trimmed by 5 bases and J by 4 bases, leaving 14 bases between them. Incomplete CDR3 DNA: TGTGCCTGGCGCTCTGGGCAGGGAGAGACC. This encodes CAWRSGQGET. In full, the CDR3 is CAWRSGQGETQYF.

Details on this clone: The read terminates 3 residues ahead of where the CDR3 ends, so the germline J gene completes it. V and J are TRBV5-1 and TRBJ2-2, with D possibly being TRBD1 (6 bases). Germline CDR1 SGHRS, CDR2 YFSETQ. The CDR3 sequence is 13 residues long. CDR3 in amino acids: CASSWDIRSPLFF. The DNA read from the CDR3 is TGCGCCAGCAGCTGGGACATCCGGTCCCCG.

For this clone: From the germline J gene comes the end of the CDR3, since the read stops 3 residues before it. The chain recombines TRBV10-3 with TRBJ2-1, with 11 positions matching TRBD2. In germline, CDR1 is ENHRY, CDR2 SYGVKD. V dropped 9 bases and J dropped 4; count of bases not matched to a gene: 5. The CDR3 runs 14 residues. The covered CDR3 bases are TGTGCCATAGCCCTAGCGGGGGGATACAATGAG. Translation: CAIALAGGYNE. The full CDR3 is CAIALAGGYNEQFF.